This T cell receptor (beta chain) was observed in a study of OX40 agonist ivuxolimab in advanced cancers. Generated by immunoSEQ multiplex PCR, the TCRdb table keeps only in-frame clones and is missing some. The table lists some 80,000 clones, approximately 85% of them singletons, with approximately 25% in the top ten. The CDR3 extends over 13 amino acids. The V gene's germline CDR1 is MNHEY and CDR2 SVGAGI. The ends were cut back, 7 bases at V and 1 base at J, with 10 bases in the middle. This receptor was identified in an adult with an advanced solid tumor such as melanoma, head and neck, liver or kidney cancer. The V call is TRBV6-5, the J call TRBJ1-1; D is unresolved. The source was CD4+ or CD8+ T cells sorted from blood, collected in a trial of the OX40 agonist ivuxolimab. The chain's CDR3 is CASKLLPNTEAFF. CDR3 sequence (DNA): TGTGCCAGCAAACTATTGCCGAACACTGAAGCTTTCTTT.